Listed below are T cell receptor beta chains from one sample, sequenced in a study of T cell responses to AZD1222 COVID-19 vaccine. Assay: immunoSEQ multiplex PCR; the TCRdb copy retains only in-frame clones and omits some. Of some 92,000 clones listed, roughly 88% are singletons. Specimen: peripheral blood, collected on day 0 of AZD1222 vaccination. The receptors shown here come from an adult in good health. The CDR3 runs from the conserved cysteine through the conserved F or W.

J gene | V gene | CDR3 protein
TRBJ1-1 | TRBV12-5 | CASGSGQLNTEAFF
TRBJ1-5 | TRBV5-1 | CASSPGQRDQPQHF
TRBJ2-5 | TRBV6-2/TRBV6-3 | CASSYSEWEAGQETQYF
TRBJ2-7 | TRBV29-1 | CSVERAGEQYF
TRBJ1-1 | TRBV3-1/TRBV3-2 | CASSQGGRLNTEAFF
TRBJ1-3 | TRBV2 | CASRGGTGGSGNTIYF
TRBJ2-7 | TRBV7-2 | CASSLVGLEVTYEQYF
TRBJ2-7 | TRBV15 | CATSREGTETYEQYF
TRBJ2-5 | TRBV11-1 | CASSLAREETQYF
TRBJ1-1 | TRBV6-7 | CASSYSTGNTEAFF
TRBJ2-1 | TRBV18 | CASSPLNEQFF
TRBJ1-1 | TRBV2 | CASGPRMNTEAFF
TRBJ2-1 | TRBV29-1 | CSATLRGHLVWYNEQFF
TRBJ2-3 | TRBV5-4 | CASSSRLAGVKDTQYF
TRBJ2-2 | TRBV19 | CASSMRRLTGELFF
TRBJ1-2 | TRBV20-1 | CSASDPGTNGYTF
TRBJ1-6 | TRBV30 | CAWSSGGNSPLHF
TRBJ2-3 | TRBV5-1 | CASSLAVTRTDTQYF
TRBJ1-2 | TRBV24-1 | CATSEGGQGSGYGYTF
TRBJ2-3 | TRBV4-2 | CASSSDRKITDTQYF
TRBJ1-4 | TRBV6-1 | CASSGPGQKEPEKLFF
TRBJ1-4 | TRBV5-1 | CASSLQLGGGDRTEKLFF
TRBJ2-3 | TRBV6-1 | CASSEKELAGAPDTQYF
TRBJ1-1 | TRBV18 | CASSPSGTGGTEAFF
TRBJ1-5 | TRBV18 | CASSTDRNQPQHF
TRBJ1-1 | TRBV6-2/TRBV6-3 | CASSYSYQANTEAFF
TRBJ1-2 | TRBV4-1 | CASSTFQRGGYTF
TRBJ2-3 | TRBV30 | CAWSVPHGSMADTQYF
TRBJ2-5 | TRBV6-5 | CASRGESQETQYF
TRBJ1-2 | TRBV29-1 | CSVGLGAHGYTF
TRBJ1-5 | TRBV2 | CASRESGTEQPQHF
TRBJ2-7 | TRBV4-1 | CASSFRGQGAAYEQYF
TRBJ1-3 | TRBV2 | CASSDPTTGQGYSGNTIYF
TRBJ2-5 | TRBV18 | CASSYQGAETQYF
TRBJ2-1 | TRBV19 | CANPPGERGEQFF
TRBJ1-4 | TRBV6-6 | CASSYTGTNEKLFF
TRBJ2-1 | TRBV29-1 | CSVDGLAGLNEQFF
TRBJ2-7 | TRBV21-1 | CASSKRGTSGRKDVFF
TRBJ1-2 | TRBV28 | CASSSRGLRGEGDYGYTF
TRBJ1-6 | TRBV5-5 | CASSFLYNSPLHF
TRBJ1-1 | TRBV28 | CASSPSDRENTEAFF
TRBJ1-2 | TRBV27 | CASSLRDRDYGYTF
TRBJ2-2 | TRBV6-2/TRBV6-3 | CASSYPGELFF
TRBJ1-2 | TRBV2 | CASSVTRVEAASGYTF
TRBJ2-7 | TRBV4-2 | CASSQDLRYEQYF
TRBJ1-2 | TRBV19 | CASSTSGQARDYYGYTF
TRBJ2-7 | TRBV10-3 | CAISERGAEGEQYF
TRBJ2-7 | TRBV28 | CASSLEGYEQYF
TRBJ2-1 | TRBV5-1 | CASSLPGGYNEQFF
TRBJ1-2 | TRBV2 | CAKTSEEGTADGYTF
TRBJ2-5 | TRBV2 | CASAGRSQETQYF
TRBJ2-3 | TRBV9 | CASSVEFTDTQYF
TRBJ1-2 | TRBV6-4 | CASSDSWGYTF
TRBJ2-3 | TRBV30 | CAWSPIDTQYF